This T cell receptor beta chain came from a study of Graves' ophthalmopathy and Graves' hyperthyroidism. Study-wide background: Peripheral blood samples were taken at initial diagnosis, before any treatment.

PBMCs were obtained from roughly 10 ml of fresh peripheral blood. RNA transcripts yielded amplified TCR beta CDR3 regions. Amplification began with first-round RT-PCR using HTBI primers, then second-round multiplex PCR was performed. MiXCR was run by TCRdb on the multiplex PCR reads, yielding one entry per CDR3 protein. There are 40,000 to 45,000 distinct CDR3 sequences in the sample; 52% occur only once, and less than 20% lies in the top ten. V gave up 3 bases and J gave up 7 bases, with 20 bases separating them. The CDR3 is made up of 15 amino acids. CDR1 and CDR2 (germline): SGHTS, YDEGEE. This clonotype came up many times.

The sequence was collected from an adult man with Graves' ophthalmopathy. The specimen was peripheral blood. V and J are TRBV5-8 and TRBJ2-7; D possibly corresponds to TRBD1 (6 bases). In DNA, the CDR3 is TGTGCCAGCAGCTCGGAGACAGGAGCCCCTACTGAGCAGTACTTC. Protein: CASSSETGAPTEQYF.